This TCR beta chain was sequenced for a study of T cell responses to AZD1222 COVID-19 vaccine. At the level of the study: Second doses that came at about 4 or about 12 weeks were put together. General study findings and limits: The repertoires were collected only after the peak T cell response. Per reports, nearly half of all spike-specific TCRs target regions that are unmutated in variants. Across the whole spike, CD4 TCRs peaked at regions 160-218 and 743-854.

For this clone: Antigen: not known.

Generated by immunoSEQ multiplex PCR, the TCRdb table keeps only in-frame clones and is missing some. The sample yields about 150,000 clones, around 88% seen once. The V and J ends lost 6 bases and 4 bases respectively, with 12 bases between them. The germline V gene has CDR1 SGHTA and CDR2 FQGTGA. The length of the CDR3 is 13 residues. The V and J genes are TRBV7-3 and TRBJ1-1; TRBD1 is a possible D gene (6 bases). The sequence came from an adult in good health. This sample comprised peripheral blood, obtained on day 0 of AZD1222 vaccination. CDR3 region: CASSYRESTEAFF. The CDR3 nucleotides are TGTGCCAGCAGTTACAGGGAATCCACTGAAGCTTTCTTT.